A single sample gave rise to the 22 T cell receptor beta chains below, sequenced in a study of metastatic and nonmetastatic thyroid tumors. Each patient came to thyroid surgery without any prior treatment (of any kind). TCRdb reanalyzed the PCR reads with MiXCR. The profile shows 43,000 or so clones, around 15% of them singletons. The source material was blood. Receptors originate from a female donor with papillary thyroid cancer or a benign thyroid nodule (not recorded which). Some clones in this sample may be carry-over from other donors' samples.

This chain joins TRBV4-1 and TRBJ2-3, with 8 bases lining up with TRBD1. Trimming took 1 base from V and 14 from J; bases not matched to a gene: 8. The CDR3 runs 13 residues. In germline, CDR1 is MGHRA, CDR2 YSYEKL. The CDR3 sequence is CASSQAAGDRWYF. In nucleotides, the CDR3 is TGCGCCAGCAGCCAAGCAGCAGGGGACAGGTGGTATTTT.

Concerning this clone: A read error may explain this, as a much larger clone is one base away. The same CDR3 can be traced to other DNA sequences in this sample. The chain couples TRBV4-1 to TRBJ1-3, with 7 bases lining up with TRBD1. Germline-derived CDR1 and CDR2 are MGHRA and YSYEKL. There are 15 residues in the CDR3. V shed 6 bases, J shed 4 bases, and the junction held 9 bases outside the gene matches. The CDR3 here is CASSQTTGDGNTIYF. In DNA, the CDR3 is TGCGCCAGCAGTCAGACAACAGGGGACGGAAACACCATATATTTT.

This clone was seen a few times. This chain joins TRBV4-2 and TRBJ1-3; TRBD1 might be the D (6 bases). Trimming cost V 0 bases and J 3 bases, with 9 bases left between them. Germline loops: CDR1 LGHNA, CDR2 YNFKEQ. This CDR3 region has 15 residues. The DNA of the CDR3 is TGTGCCAGCAGCCAAGAAGAGACAGGTGGAAACACCATATATTTT. This translates into CASSQEETGGNTIYF.

This clone showed up just a few times. The V call is TRBV6-5, the J call TRBJ1-2; 9 nucleotides align to TRBD1. The CDR3 extends over 15 amino acids. The V and J ends lost 2 bases and 6 bases, in that order; junction bases with no gene match: 7. Germline values: CDR1 MNHEY, CDR2 SVGAGI. CDR3 DNA sequence: TGTGCCAGCAGTTACCCCGGGACAGGGCACGATGGCTACACCTTC. Translated: CASSYPGTGHDGYTF.

The chain has TRBV7-3 and TRBJ1-1; D possibly corresponds to TRBD1 (5 bases). The CDR3 has 13 residues. Trimming took 1 base from V and 3 from J, leaving 6 bases between them. Germline V lookup: CDR1 SGHTA, CDR2 FQGTGA. The CDR3 reads CASSLRGDTEAFF. The CDR3 nucleotides are TGTGCCAGCAGCTTAAGGGGGGACACTGAAGCTTTCTTT.

About this clone itself: At one boundary the junction diverges from the germline segment, which might be a read error. The chain recombines TRBV10-3 with TRBJ1-5; D is unresolved. Germline V gene data show CDR1 as ENHRY and CDR2 as SYGVKD. This CDR3 spans 14 amino acids. CDR3 coding DNA: TGTGCCATCCGTGAGACAAAGCAGAATCAGCCCCTACATTTT. This encodes CAIRETKQNQPLHF.

This clone was counted ten times or more. The chain recombines TRBV6-6 with TRBJ2-1; the D gene is possibly TRBD2 (5 bases). V shed 2 bases and J shed 1 base, with 12 bases lying between them. CDR3 length: 16 residues. From germline, CDR1 is MNHNY and CDR2 SVGAGI (reference sequence). In DNA form, the CDR3 reads TGTGCCAGCAGTTACACTGGCCGGGGTTCCTACAATGAGCAGTTCTTC. Translation gives CASSYTGRGSYNEQFF.

Worth noting for this clone: The conserved closing phenylalanine or tryptophan is absent in this CDR3, likely reflecting a read error. The limits of the CDR3 on the DNA are not certain, so only TCRdb's listed CDR3 is given. V gene TRBV7-9 combines with J gene TRBJ1-5; the table calls TRBD1, which could not be checked here. Germline assignment: CDR1 SEHNR and CDR2 FQNEAQ (reference sequence). The CDR3 totals 15 residues, both ends included. The chain's CDR3 is CASSSGIRGSQPQHS.

The chain recombines TRBV6-1 with TRBJ1-1; the D is unclear. V lost 9 bases, J lost 12 bases, and 8 bases lay in between. CDR3 length: 8 amino acids. Germline V gives CDR1 MNHNS, CDR2 SASEGT. DNA for the CDR3: TGTGCCAGAAACGAAACTTTCTTT. Translated, it gives CARNETFF.

The chain combines TRBV6-1 with TRBJ2-2, with 8 bases fitting TRBD2. With V trimmed by 7 bases and J by 0 bases, 7 bases remained unmatched. Per the germline V gene, CDR1 is MNHNS and CDR2 is SASEGT. The CDR3 has 16 residues. The CDR3 is CASTPLAGPNTGELFF. The CDR3 DNA sequence: TGTGCCAGCACCCCCCTAGCGGGTCCGAACACCGGGGAGCTGTTTTTT.

This clone was picked up many times. The rearrangement joins TRBV28 to TRBJ2-2, with TRBD1 identical over 7 bases. The CDR3 spans 14 residues. Losses at the gene ends were 5 bases for V and 6 bases for J; bases not matched to a gene: 6. CDR1 is MDHEN, CDR2 SYDVKM, per germline. The CDR3 sequence is CASSQGVDAGELFF. For the CDR3, the DNA is TGTGCCAGCAGTCAGGGGGTTGACGCCGGGGAGCTGTTTTTT.

This clone was counted ten times or more. The chain couples TRBV28 to TRBJ2-2, with D possibly TRBD2 on 5 matching bases. Trimming took 1 base from V and 4 from J, leaving 7 bases between them. Germline-derived CDR1 and CDR2 are MDHEN and SYDVKM. CDR3 length: 14 amino acids. CDR3 protein: CASSLLLVTGELFF. Here the CDR3 DNA reads TGTGCCAGCAGTTTATTACTAGTCACCGGGGAGCTGTTTTTT.

This clone was detected ten times or more. The V call is TRBV12-3 or TRBV12-4, the J call TRBJ2-7; tentative D call: TRBD1 (7 bases). V gave up 5 bases and J gave up 0 bases, with 14 bases separating them. The CDR3 totals 15 residues. CDR3 in amino acids: CASSPRQGLSYEQYF. Here the CDR3 DNA reads TGTGCCAGCAGTCCCCGACAGGGACTCTCCTACGAGCAGTACTTC.

V and J are TRBV12-3 or TRBV12-4 and TRBJ2-7, with 9 bases fitting TRBD2. The CDR3 has 14 residues. J was trimmed by 7 bases and V by 6 bases; bases with no gene match: 10. CDR3 in DNA: TGTGCCAGCAGCCGGGGACTAGCTTCTCGGGAGCAGTACTTC. Translation: CASSRGLASREQYF.

The sample holds many counts of this clone. The rearrangement uses TRBV6-1 and TRBJ2-7; maybe TRBD2 (6 bases). Germline values: CDR1 MNHNS, CDR2 SASEGT. The CDR3 is made up of 16 amino acids. V shed 6 bases and J shed 5 bases, with 23 bases lying between them. In DNA form, the CDR3 reads TGTGCCAGCAGCTCTTTAAAAGGTGGGGGAGGAAACGAGCAGTACTTC. This sequence encodes CASSSLKGGGGNEQYF.

This clone was seen many times. The rearrangement uses TRBV9 and TRBJ1-1; no reliable D call. V dropped 0 bases and J dropped 9 bases, with 21 bases sitting between them. The CDR3 contains 16 residues. In germline, CDR1 is SGDLS, CDR2 YYNGEE. Here the CDR3 reads CASSVAPNDWRTKAFF. CDR3 DNA: TGTGCCAGCAGCGTAGCCCCCAACGACTGGAGGACTAAAGCTTTCTTT.

This clone was seen repeatedly, ten times or more. The rearrangement joins TRBV9 to TRBJ2-3; the match to TRBD2 covers 7 bases. V was pared by 8 bases and J by 2 bases, with 8 bases of the junction left unmatched. This CDR3 is built from 14 residues. Germline CDR1 is SGDLS and CDR2 is YYNGEE. The CDR3 sequence is CASQRGLTTDTQYF. The CDR3 DNA reads TGTGCCAGTCAGCGGGGACTCACCACAGATACGCAGTATTTT.

The rearrangement joins TRBV18 to TRBJ1-1, with D unresolved. The CDR3 runs 15 residues. Trimming left V 3 bases short and J 1 base short, with 12 bases between. Germline lookup yields CDR1 KGHSH and CDR2 LQKENI. As DNA, the CDR3 is TGTGCCAGCTCACCGTCCTTACCGGAGAACACTGAAGCTTTCTTT. Its protein is CASSPSLPENTEAFF. The variable domain in full, with the rest retrieved from reference TRBV18 and TRBJ1-1, is NAGVMQNPRHLVRRRGQEARLRCSPMKGHSHVYWYRQLPEEGLKFMVYLQKENIIDESGMPKERFSAEFPKEGPSILRIQQVVRGDSAAYFCASSPSLPENTEAFFGQGTRLTVV.

The sample holds a few counts of this clone. The chain employs TRBV19 and TRBJ2-7; perhaps TRBD2 as D (5 bases). The germline V and J ends were trimmed by 5 bases and 5 bases, with 16 bases remaining between them. The CDR3 loop spans 14 amino acids. The germline gives CDR1 LNHDA, CDR2 SQIVND (reference sequence). This CDR3 is CASSVLSGTDEQYF. The CDR3 DNA is TGTGCCAGTAGTGTTTTGTCGGGAACGGACGAGCAGTACTTC.

V gene TRBV12-3 or TRBV12-4 combines with J gene TRBJ1-1; D is unclear. This CDR3 has 13 amino acids. Trimming removed 3 bases from V and 4 bases from J, with 9 bases in between. Here the CDR3 DNA reads TGTGCCAGCAGTTTTGGTACCAGCACTGAAGCTTTCTTT. Amino acid sequence: CASSFGTSTEAFF.

On this clone: This may be a read error, as it is one base from a much larger clone. The V and J genes are TRBV5-1 and TRBJ1-1; TRBD1 is a possible D gene (6 bases). Germline V gene lookup returns CDR1 SGHRS and CDR2 YFSETQ. V was shortened by 4 bases and J by 9 bases, with 13 bases between the two germline ends. This CDR3 is 12 amino acids long. The CDR3 DNA follows: TGCGCCAGCAGCCTAGCACAGGGTCAAGCTTTCTTT. Protein sequence: CASSLAQGQAFF.

About this clone: A read error may produce the germline difference seen at one junction end. This chain joins TRBV6-4 and TRBJ1-1; 9 bases are shared with TRBD1. The germline V gene encodes CDR1 MRHNA and CDR2 SNTAGT. CDR3 length equals 15 residues. As DNA, the CDR3 is TGTGCCAGCAGTGCCACGGACAGGGGTGAAAAGACACCTTACTTT. It encodes CASSATDRGEKTPYF.